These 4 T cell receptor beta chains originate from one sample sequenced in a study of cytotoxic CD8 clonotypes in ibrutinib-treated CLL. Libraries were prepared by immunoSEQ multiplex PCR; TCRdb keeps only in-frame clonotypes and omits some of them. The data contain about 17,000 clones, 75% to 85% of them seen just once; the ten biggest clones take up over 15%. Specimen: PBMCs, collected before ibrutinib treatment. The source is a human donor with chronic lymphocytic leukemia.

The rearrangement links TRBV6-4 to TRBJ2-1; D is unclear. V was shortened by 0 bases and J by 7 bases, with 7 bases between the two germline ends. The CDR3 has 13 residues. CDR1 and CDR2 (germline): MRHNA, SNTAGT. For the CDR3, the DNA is TGTGCCAGCAGTGACTCTTGGGGAAATGAGCAGTTCTTC. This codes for CASSDSWGNEQFF.

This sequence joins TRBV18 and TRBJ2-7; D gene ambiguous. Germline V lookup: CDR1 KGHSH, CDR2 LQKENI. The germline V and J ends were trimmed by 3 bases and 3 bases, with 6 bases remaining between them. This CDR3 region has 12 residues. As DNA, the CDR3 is TGTGCCAGCTCACCTATTTTCTACGAGCAGTACTTC. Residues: CASSPIFYEQYF.

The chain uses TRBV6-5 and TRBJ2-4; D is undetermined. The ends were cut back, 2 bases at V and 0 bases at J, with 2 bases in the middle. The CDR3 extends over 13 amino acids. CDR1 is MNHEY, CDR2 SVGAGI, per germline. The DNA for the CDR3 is TGTGCCAGCAGTTACCCAGCCAAAAACATTCAGTACTTC. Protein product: CASSYPAKNIQYF.

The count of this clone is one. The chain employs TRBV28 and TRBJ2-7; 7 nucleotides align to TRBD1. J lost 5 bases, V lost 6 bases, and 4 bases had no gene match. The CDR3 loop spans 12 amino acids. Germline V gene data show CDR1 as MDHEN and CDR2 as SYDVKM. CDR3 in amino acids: CASRLQGDEQYF. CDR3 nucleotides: TGTGCCAGCAGGCTCCAGGGGGACGAGCAGTACTTC. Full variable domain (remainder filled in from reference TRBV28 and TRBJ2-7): DVKVTQSSRYLVKRTGEKVFLECVQDMDHENMFWYRQDPGLGLRLIYFSYDVKMKEKGDIPEGYSVSREKKERFSLILESASTNQTSMYLCASRLQGDEQYFGPGTRLTVT.